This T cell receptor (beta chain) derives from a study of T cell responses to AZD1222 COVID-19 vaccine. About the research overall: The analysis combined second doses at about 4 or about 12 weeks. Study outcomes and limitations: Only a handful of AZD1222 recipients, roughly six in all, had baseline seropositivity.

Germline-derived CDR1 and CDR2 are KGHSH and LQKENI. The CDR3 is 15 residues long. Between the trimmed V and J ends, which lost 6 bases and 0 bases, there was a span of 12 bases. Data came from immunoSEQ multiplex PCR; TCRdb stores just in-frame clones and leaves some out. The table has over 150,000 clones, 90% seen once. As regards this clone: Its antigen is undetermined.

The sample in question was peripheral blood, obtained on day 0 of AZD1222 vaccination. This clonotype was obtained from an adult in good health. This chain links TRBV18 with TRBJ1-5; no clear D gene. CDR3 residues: CASSLTADSNQPQHF. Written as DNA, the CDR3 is TGTGCCAGCTCCTTGACCGCAGATAGCAATCAGCCCCAGCATTTT.